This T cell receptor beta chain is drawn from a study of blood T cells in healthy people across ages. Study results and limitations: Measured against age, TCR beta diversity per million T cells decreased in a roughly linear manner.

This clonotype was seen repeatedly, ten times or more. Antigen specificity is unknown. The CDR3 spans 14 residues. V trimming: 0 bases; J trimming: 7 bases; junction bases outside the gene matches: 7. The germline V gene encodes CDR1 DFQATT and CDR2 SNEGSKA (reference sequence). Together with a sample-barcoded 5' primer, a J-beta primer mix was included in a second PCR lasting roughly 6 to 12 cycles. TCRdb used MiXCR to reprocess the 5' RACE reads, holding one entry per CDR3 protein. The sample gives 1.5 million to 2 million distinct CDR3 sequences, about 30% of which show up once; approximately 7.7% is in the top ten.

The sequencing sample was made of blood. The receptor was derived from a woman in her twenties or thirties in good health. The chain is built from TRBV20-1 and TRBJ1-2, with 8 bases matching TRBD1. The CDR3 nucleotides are TGCAGTGCTAGAGAACCCAGGGGGCGTTTTGGCTACACCTTC. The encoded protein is CSAREPRGRFGYTF.